The rows below give T cell receptor beta chains drawn from one sample of a study of T cells in Graves' hyperthyroidism and ophthalmopathy. Via MiXCR, TCRdb re-called the multiplex PCR reads, giving one row per CDR3 protein. This sample yields 700,000 to 950,000 distinct CDR3 sequences, of which 35% are seen a single time; less than 40% belongs to the top ten. The sequencing input was blood. Receptors originate from a woman aged 40-49 years with Graves' hyperthyroidism. The CDR3 runs from the conserved cysteine through the conserved F or W. Fields, in order: V gene, D gene, clone size, J gene, CDR3 DNA, CDR3 protein. D genes are given only for firm matches. Clone sizes are given selectively: once, few, many, or a class where the clone is expanded.

V: TRBV20-1; D: NA; size: few; J: TRBJ2-2; DNA: TGCAGTGCTAGAGATGGCAGGGTGAGGACCGGGGAGCTGTTTTTT; CDR3: CSARDGRVRTGELFF
V: TRBV5-1; D: TRBD1; size: NA; J: TRBJ2-7; DNA: TGCGCCAGCAGCCAAGATTCGGGACAGACCTACGAGCAGTACTTC; CDR3: CASSQDSGQTYEQYF
V: TRBV19; D: NA; size: many; J: TRBJ1-5; DNA: TGTGCCAGTAGTGCATCCCCAGGGGTGGATCAGCCCCAGCATTTT; CDR3: CASSASPGVDQPQHF
V: TRBV29-1; D: TRBD1; size: NA; J: TRBJ2-7; DNA: TGCAGCTTGGGGACAGGGATCCACGAGCAGTACTTC; CDR3: CSLGTGIHEQYF
V: TRBV7-2; D: TRBD1; size: NA; J: TRBJ1-2; DNA: TGTGCCAGCAGCTCATTAGGACAGGGCGACTATGGCTACACCTTC; CDR3: CASSSLGQGDYGYTF
V: TRBV2; D: TRBD2; size: NA; J: TRBJ2-7; DNA: TGTGCCAGCAGTGATAGGGGCGGGGGGACCTCCTACGAGCAGTACTTC; CDR3: CASSDRGGGTSYEQYF
V: TRBV12-3/TRBV12-4; D: TRBD1; size: many; J: TRBJ1-6; DNA: TGTGCCAGCAGTTTAGAGGGACAGGGTGGACCCCTCCACTTT; CDR3: CASSLEGQGGPLHF
V: TRBV25-1; D: NA; size: NA; J: TRBJ1-2; DNA: TGTGCCAGCTCACCACGAGAGCAGGGAGATGGCTACACCTTC; CDR3: CASSPREQGDGYTF
V: TRBV20-1; D: NA; size: many; J: TRBJ1-2; DNA: TGCAGTGCTAGAGTCAAGGGGCGGAATGGCTACACCTTC; CDR3: CSARVKGRNGYTF
V: TRBV13; D: NA; size: many; J: TRBJ1-1; DNA: TGTGCCAGCAGCTTAAGGGGAGAGTATAGAACTGAAGCTTTCTTT; CDR3: CASSLRGEYRTEAFF
V: TRBV19; D: NA; size: NA; J: TRBJ1-1; DNA: TGTGCCAGTAGTATAGCGGAGTGGAACACTGAAGCTTTCTTT; CDR3: CASSIAEWNTEAFF
V: TRBV10-3; D: NA; size: many; J: TRBJ1-3; DNA: TGTGCCATCAGTGGTACGACCCAGAAGAGGGACACCATATATTTT; CDR3: CAISGTTQKRDTIYF
V: TRBV7-2; D: NA; size: many; J: TRBJ1-4; DNA: TGTGCCAGCAGCCGAGGACTTGGGCATGAAAAACTGTTTTTT; CDR3: CASSRGLGHEKLFF
V: TRBV6-5; D: NA; size: many; J: TRBJ1-2; DNA: TGTGCCACCACAGGGCAAGGCAACTATGGCTACACCTTC; CDR3: CATTGQGNYGYTF
V: TRBV25-1; D: NA; size: NA; J: TRBJ1-1; DNA: TGTGCCAGCGTTGAAACAGGGATGAACACTGAAGCTTTCTTT; CDR3: CASVETGMNTEAFF
V: TRBV19; D: TRBD1; size: NA; J: TRBJ2-5; DNA: TGTGCCAGTAGTAACACCCGGGACAGGGGGCACCGAGGGACCCAGTACTTC; CDR3: CASSNTRDRGHRGTQYF
V: TRBV6-5; D: TRBD1; size: NA; J: TRBJ2-2; DNA: TGTGCCAGCAAATACTCCGTTCGAACAGGGGCCGGGGAGCTGTTTTTT; CDR3: CASKYSVRTGAGELFF
V: TRBV25-1; D: NA; size: NA; J: TRBJ1-6; DNA: TGTGCCAGCAGTTACTCTTCCTCAATTAATTCACCCCTCCACTTT; CDR3: CASSYSSSINSPLHF
V: TRBV7-2; D: NA; size: many; J: TRBJ1-3; DNA: TGTGCCAGCAGCTTAGATCCAGGGGCTGGAAACACCATATATTTT; CDR3: CASSLDPGAGNTIYF